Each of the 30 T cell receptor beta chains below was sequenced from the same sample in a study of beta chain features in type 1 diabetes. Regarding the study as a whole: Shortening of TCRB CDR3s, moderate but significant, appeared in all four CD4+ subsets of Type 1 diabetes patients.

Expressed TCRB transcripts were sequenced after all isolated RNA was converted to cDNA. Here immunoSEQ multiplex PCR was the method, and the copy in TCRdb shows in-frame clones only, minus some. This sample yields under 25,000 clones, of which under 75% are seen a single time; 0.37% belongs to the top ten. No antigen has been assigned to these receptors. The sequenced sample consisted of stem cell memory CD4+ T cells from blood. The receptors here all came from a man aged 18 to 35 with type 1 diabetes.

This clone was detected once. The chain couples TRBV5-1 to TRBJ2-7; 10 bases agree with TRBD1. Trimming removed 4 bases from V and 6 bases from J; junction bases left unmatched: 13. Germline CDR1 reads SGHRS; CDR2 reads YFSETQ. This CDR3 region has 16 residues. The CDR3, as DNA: TGCGCCAGCAGCGCGCGGTGGACCGGACAGGGGGGCGAGCAGTACTTC. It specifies CASSARWTGQGGEQYF.

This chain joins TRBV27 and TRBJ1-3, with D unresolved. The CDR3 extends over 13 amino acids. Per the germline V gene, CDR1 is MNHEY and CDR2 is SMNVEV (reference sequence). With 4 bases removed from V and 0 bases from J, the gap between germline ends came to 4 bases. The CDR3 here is CASSSHSGNTIYF. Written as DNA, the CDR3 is TGTGCCAGCAGTTCCCACTCTGGAAACACCATATATTTT.

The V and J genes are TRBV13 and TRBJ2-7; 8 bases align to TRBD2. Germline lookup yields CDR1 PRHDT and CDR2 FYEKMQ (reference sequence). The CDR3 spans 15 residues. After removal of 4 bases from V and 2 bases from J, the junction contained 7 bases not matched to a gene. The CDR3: CASSSFSGKAYEQYF. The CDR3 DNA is TGTGCCAGCAGCTCATTTAGCGGGAAAGCCTACGAGCAGTACTTC.

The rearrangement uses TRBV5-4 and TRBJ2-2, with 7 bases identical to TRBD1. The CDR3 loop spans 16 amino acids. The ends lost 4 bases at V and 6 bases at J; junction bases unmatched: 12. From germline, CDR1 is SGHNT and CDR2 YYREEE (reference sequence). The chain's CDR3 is CASSPTGTVSSGELFF. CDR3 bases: TGTGCCAGCAGCCCAACCGGGACAGTATCTTCCGGGGAGCTGTTTTTT.

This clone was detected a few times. The CDR3 region is CASSPATGGDTQYF. In DNA form, the CDR3 reads TGTGCCAGCAGCCCAGCCACAGGGGGAGATACGCAGTATTTT. The chain recombines TRBV5-4 with TRBJ2-3; 8 bases map to TRBD1. The CDR3 totals 14 residues. Germline-derived CDR1 and CDR2 are SGHNT and YYREEE (reference sequence). With 4 bases clipped from V and 5 bases from J, the junction kept 6 bases outside the gene matches.

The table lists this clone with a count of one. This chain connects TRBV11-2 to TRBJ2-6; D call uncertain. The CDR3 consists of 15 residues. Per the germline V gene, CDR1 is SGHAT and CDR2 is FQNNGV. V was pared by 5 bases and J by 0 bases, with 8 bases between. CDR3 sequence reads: CASSTTSSGANVLTF. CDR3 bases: TGTGCCAGCAGCACCACAAGCTCTGGGGCCAACGTCCTGACTTTC.

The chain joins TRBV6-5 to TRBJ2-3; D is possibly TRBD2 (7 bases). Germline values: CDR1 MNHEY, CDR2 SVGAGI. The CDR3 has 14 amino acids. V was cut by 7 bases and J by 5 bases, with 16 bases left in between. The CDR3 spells CASTASGGVDTQYF. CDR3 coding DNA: TGTGCCAGCACCGCCTCGGGGGGCGTAGATACGCAGTATTTT.

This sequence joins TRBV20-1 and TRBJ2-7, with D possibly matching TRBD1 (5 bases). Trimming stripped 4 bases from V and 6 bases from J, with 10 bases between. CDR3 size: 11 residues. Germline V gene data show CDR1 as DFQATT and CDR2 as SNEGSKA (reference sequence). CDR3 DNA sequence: TGCAGTGCTAAAGGAGACAGCGAGCAGTACTTC. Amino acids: CSAKGDSEQYF.

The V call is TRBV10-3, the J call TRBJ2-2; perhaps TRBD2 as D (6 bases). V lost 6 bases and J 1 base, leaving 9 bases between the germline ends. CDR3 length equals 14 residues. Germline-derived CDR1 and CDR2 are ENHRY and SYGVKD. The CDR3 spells CAISPGLNTGELFF. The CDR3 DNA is TGTGCCATCAGCCCGGGACTGAACACCGGGGAGCTGTTTTTT.

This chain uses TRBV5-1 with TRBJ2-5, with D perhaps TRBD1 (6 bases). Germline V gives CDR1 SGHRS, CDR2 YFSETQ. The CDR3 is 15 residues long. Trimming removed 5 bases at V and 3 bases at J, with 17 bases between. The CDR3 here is CASRGARLEEETQYF. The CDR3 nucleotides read TGCGCCAGCAGGGGGGCCCGATTGGAGGAAGAGACCCAGTACTTC.

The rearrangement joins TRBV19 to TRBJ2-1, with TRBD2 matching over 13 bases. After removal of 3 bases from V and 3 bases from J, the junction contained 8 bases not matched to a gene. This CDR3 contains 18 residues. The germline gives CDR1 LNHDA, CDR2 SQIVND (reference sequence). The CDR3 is CASSMLTSGGAIYNEQFF. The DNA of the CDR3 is TGTGCCAGTAGTATGCTTACTAGCGGGGGGGCTATCTACAATGAGCAGTTCTTC.

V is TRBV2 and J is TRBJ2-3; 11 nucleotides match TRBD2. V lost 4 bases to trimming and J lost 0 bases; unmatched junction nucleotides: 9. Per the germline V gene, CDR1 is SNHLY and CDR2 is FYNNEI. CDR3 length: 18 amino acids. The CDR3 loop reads CASSANGLAGLSTDTQYF. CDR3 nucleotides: TGTGCCAGCAGTGCAAACGGACTAGCGGGCCTTAGCACAGATACGCAGTATTTT.

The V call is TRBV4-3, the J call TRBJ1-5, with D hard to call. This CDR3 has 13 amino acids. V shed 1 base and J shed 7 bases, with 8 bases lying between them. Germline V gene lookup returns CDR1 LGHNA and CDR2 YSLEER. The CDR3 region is CASSQAPGQPQHF. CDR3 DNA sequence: TGCGCCAGCAGCCAAGCACCCGGGCAGCCCCAGCATTTT.

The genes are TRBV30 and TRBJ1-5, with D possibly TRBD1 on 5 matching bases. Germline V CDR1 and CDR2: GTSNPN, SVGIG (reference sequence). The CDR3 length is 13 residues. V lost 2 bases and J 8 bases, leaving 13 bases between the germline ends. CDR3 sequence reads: CAWSSNRGEPQHF. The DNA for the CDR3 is TGTGCCTGGAGTAGTAATAGGGGTGAGCCCCAGCATTTT.

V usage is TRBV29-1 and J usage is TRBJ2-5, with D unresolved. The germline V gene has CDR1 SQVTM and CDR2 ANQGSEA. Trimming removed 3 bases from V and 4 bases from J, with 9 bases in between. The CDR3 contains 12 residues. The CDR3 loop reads CSVDVVTETQYF. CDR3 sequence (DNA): TGCAGCGTTGACGTAGTAACAGAGACCCAGTACTTC.

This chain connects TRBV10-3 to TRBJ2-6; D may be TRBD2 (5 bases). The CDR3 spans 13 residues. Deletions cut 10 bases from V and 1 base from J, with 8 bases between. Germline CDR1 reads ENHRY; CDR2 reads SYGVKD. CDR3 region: CATGESGANVLTF. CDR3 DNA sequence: TGTGCCACCGGGGAGTCTGGGGCCAACGTCCTGACTTTC.

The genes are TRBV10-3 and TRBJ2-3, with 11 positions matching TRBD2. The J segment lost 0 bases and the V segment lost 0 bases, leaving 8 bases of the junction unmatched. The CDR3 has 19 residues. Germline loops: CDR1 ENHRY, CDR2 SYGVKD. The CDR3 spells CAISESSGTSGTSTDTQYF. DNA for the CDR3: TGTGCCATCAGTGAGTCTTCCGGGACTAGCGGCACTAGCACAGATACGCAGTATTTT.

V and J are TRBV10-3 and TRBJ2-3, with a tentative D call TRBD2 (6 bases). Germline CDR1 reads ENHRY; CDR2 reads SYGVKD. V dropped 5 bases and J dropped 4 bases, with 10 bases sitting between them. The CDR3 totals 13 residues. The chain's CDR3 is CAISWDSPDTQYF. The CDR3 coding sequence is TGTGCCATCAGTTGGGACTCCCCAGATACGCAGTATTTT.

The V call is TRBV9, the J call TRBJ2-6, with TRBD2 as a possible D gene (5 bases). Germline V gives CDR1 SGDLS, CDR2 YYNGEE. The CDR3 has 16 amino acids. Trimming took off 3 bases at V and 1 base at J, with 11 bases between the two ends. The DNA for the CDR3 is TGTGCCAGCAGCGGAGGGTTGGGATCTGGGGCCAACGTCCTGACTTTC. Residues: CASSGGLGSGANVLTF.

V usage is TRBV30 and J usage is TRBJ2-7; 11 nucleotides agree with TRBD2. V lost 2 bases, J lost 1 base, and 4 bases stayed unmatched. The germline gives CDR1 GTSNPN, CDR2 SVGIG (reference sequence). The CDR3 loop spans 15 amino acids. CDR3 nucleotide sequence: TGTGCCTGGAGTCTAAGGACTAGCGGGTCCTACGAGCAGTACTTC. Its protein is CAWSLRTSGSYEQYF. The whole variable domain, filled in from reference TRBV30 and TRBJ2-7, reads SQTIHQWPATLVQPVGSPLSLECTVEGTSNPNLYWYRQAAGRGLQLLFYSVGIGQISSEVPQNLSASRPQDRQFILSSKKLLLSDSGFYLCAWSLRTSGSYEQYFGPGTRLTVT.

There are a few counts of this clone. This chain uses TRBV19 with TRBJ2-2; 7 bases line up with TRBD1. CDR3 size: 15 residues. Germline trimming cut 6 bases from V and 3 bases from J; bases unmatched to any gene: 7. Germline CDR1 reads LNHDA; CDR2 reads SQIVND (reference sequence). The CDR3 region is CASSLPGQYTGELFF. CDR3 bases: TGTGCCAGTAGCCTCCCGGGACAGTACACCGGGGAGCTGTTTTTT. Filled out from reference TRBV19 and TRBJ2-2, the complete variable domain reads DGGITQSPKYLFRKEGQNVTLSCEQNLNHDAMYWYRQDPGQGLRLIYYSQIVNDFQKGDIAEGYSVSREKKESFPLTVTSAQKNPTAFYLCASSLPGQYTGELFFGEGSRLTVL.

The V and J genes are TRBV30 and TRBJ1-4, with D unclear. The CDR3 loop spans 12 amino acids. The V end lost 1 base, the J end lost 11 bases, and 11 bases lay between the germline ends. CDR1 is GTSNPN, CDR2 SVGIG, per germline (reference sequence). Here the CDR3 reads CAWSALPGKLFF. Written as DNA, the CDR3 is TGTGCCTGGAGTGCCCTCCCGGGGAAACTGTTTTTT.

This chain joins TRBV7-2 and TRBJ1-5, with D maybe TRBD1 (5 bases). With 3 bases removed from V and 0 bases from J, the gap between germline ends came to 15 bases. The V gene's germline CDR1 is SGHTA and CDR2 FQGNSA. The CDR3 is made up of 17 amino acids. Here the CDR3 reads CASSFSPRAYSNQPQHF. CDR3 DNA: TGTGCCAGCAGCTTTTCACCCAGGGCCTATAGCAATCAGCCCCAGCATTTT. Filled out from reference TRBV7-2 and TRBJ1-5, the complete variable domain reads GAGVSQSPSNKVTEKGKDVELRCDPISGHTALYWYRQSLGQGLEFLIYFQGNSAPDKSGLPSDRFSAERTGGSVSTLTIQRTQQEDSAVYLCASSFSPRAYSNQPQHFGDGTRLSIL.

The CDR3 reads CASGRRANEQFF. CDR3 DNA sequence: TGTGCCAGCGGGAGGCGTGCTAATGAGCAGTTCTTC. The chain carries TRBV6-5 and TRBJ2-1, with TRBD2 as a possible D gene (6 bases). This CDR3 contains 12 residues. The ends were cut back, 8 bases at V and 7 bases at J, with 12 bases in the middle. Per germline, CDR1 MNHEY and CDR2 SVGAGI.

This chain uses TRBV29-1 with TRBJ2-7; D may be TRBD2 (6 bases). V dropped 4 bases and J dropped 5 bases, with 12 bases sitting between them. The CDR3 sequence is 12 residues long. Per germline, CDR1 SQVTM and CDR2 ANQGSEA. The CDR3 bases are TGCAGCGTTGCGGGACTCCGAAACGAGCAGTACTTC. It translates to CSVAGLRNEQYF.

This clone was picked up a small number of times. CDR3 in DNA: TGTGCCTGGAGCGGAACAGGGTTCCTTGGGACAGCTACTCCAGATACGCAGTATTTT. Its translation: CAWSGTGFLGTATPDTQYF. The chain joins TRBV30 to TRBJ2-3; 7 positions agree with TRBD1. The CDR3 covers 19 residues. V lost 3 bases, J lost 4 bases, and 22 bases stayed unmatched. Per the germline V gene, CDR1 is GTSNPN and CDR2 is SVGIG (reference sequence).

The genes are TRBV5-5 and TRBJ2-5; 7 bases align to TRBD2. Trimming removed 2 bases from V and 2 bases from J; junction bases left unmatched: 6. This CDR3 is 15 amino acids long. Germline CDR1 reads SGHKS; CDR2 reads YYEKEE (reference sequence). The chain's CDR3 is CASSFPPAGQETQYF. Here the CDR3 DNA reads TGTGCCAGCAGCTTTCCCCCAGCGGGGCAAGAGACCCAGTACTTC.

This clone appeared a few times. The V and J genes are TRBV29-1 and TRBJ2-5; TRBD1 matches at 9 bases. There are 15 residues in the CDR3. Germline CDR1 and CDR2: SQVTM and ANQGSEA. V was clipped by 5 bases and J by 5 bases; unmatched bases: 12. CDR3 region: CSVRTPTGGYETQYF. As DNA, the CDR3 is TGCAGCGTTCGGACCCCGACAGGGGGTTATGAGACCCAGTACTTC.

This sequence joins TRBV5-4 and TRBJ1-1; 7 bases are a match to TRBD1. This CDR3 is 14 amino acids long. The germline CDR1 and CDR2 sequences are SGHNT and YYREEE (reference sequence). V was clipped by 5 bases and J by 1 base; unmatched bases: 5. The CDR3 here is CASSPRTGNTEAFF. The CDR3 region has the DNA TGTGCCAGCAGTCCTAGGACAGGGAACACTGAAGCTTTCTTT.

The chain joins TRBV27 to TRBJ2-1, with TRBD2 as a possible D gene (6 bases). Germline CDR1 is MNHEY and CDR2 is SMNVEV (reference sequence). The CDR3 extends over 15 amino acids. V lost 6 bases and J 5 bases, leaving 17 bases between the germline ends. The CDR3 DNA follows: TGTGCCAGCAGCCCCCGGCCGGAGGGCCACAATGAGCAGTTCTTC. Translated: CASSPRPEGHNEQFF.